This paragraph covers one TCR beta chain sequence. The target antigen is unknown. The CDR3 has 12 amino acids. The germline V gene has CDR1 MGHRA and CDR2 YSYEKL. V lost 4 bases, J lost 12 bases, and 5 bases stayed unmatched. This sample is part of a study of cytomegalovirus exposure and HLA in healthy donors. General study findings and limits: A later analysis associated 15,000 or so TCR beta sequences with HLA alleles at a 0.05 false discovery rate. A later analysis found TCR association rates differed by HLA locus, highest for DRB1 and lowest for HLA-C.

Healthy bone marrow donors formed the donor group. Researchers ran the PCR with 60 Vbeta and 13 Jbeta primers. TCRdb's copy holds only in-frame clones and misses some; the assay was immunoSEQ multiplex PCR. This sample has about 160,000 clones; roughly four fifths occur once, and the top ten carry around 1.9%. This clonotype originated in a young woman in good health and CMV-seronegative. The genes are TRBV4-1 and TRBJ2-1; 8 bases align to TRBD2. Input material: PBMCs. The CDR3 region is CASSRAGVGQFF. The CDR3 DNA sequence: TGCGCCAGCAGCCGAGCGGGGGTCGGGCAGTTCTTC.